Each of the 24 T cell receptor beta chains below was sequenced from the same sample in a study of T cells in Graves' hyperthyroidism and ophthalmopathy. The investigators amplified TCR beta CDR3 regions from RNA transcripts. Researchers ran a first-round RT-PCR on the TCR CDR3 using the HTBI primer set. MiXCR, run by TCRdb on the multiplex PCR reads, gives a single entry per CDR3 protein. This table holds around 250,000 distinct CDR3 sequences, around 25% found once. The sample comprised blood. The receptors shown here come from a woman aged 40 to 50 with Graves' ophthalmopathy.

This clonotype was recorded many times. The chain is built from TRBV15 and TRBJ1-3, with D uncertain. Germline V gives CDR1 LNHNV, CDR2 YYDKDF (reference sequence). V was pared by 1 base and J by 0 bases, with 7 bases between. The CDR3 runs 15 residues. The CDR3 nucleotides read TGTGCCACCAGCAGAGTGGTTGGCTCTGGAAACACCATATATTTT. Its translation is CATSRVVGSGNTIYF. Filled out from reference TRBV15 and TRBJ1-3, the complete variable domain reads DAMVIQNPRYQVTQFGKPVTLSCSQTLNHNVMYWYQQKSSQAPKLLFHYYDKDFNNEADTPDNFQSRRPNTSFCFLDIRSPGLGDTAMYLCATSRVVGSGNTIYFGEGSWLTVV.

This clonotype occurred many times. V gene TRBV6-2 or TRBV6-3 combines with J gene TRBJ1-5; a possible D gene is TRBD1 (5 bases). V lost 2 bases and J lost 5, with 13 bases in between. The CDR3 runs 15 residues. CDR1 MNHEY and CDR2 SVGEGT come from the germline V gene. The CDR3 DNA is TGTGCCAGCAGTTACCCGGGGGACGGAGATCAGCCCCAGCATTTT. It is translated as CASSYPGDGDQPQHF.

The sample holds one count of this clonotype. This chain joins TRBV5-1 and TRBJ1-2; possibly TRBD1 for D (6 bases). Between the trimmed V and J ends, which lost 2 bases and 4 bases, there was a span of 9 bases. This CDR3 region has 13 residues. Germline V gene sequence: CDR1 SGHRS, CDR2 YFSETQ. The CDR3 protein is CASSFGTTYGYTF. Written as DNA, the CDR3 is TGCGCCAGCAGCTTCGGGACAACCTATGGCTACACCTTC.

A word on this clonotype: A much more abundant neighbour one base away suggests this may be a read error. The V and J genes are TRBV7-2 and TRBJ2-2, with no clear D. CDR3 size: 14 residues. The V and J ends lost 1 base and 6 bases respectively, with 9 bases between them. Germline V CDR1 and CDR2: SGHTA, FQGNSA. The CDR3 spells CASSLVGRPGELFF. CDR3 bases: TGTGCCAGCAGCTTAGTCGGTCGCCCCGGGGAGCTGTTTTTT.

This clonotype was counted only a few times. The J gene is TRBJ1-5, the V gene TRBV5-1; 8 nucleotides line up with TRBD1. Losses at the gene ends were 0 bases for V and 8 bases for J; bases not matched to a gene: 7. CDR3 length: 15 amino acids. CDR1 and CDR2 (germline): SGHRS, YFSETQ. The CDR3 sequence: CASSLGTGTLEPQHF. The CDR3 DNA follows: TGCGCCAGCAGCTTGGGGACAGGGACCCTAGAGCCCCAGCATTTT.

This clonotype turned up a few times. The chain is built from TRBV12-3 or TRBV12-4 and TRBJ2-7, with D perhaps TRBD2 (5 bases). The CDR3 length is 13 residues. V lost 0 bases and J lost 7, with 10 bases in between. The CDR3 nucleotides read TGTGCCAGCAGTTTAGCGGGAGTGCATGAGCAGTACTTC. This sequence encodes CASSLAGVHEQYF.

The chain links TRBV7-8 to TRBJ1-3, with unresolved D. Germline V lookup: CDR1 SGHVS, CDR2 FQNEAQ. CDR3 size: 15 residues. V lost 1 base, J lost 0 bases, and 7 bases lay in between. The CDR3 here is CASSLGRRSGNTIYF. DNA for the CDR3: TGTGCCAGCAGCTTAGGGCGGCGCTCTGGAAACACCATATATTTT.

This clonotype was picked up many times. V and J are TRBV20-1 and TRBJ2-7; the D is unclear. The CDR3 length is 14 residues. Germline V gives CDR1 DFQATT, CDR2 SNEGSKA (reference sequence). The V gene lost 0 bases and the J gene lost 7 bases, with 16 bases spanning the gap. CDR3 sequence (DNA): TGCAGTGCTAGAGATGAGTATCGGCCTTCGGAGCAGTACTTC. Its translation is CSARDEYRPSEQYF.

This CDR3 reads CASSIQPQHF. For the CDR3, the DNA is TGTGCCAGTAGTATTCAGCCCCAGCATTTT. This chain links TRBV19 with TRBJ1-5, with D unresolved. This CDR3 has 10 amino acids. The germline V gene encodes CDR1 LNHDA and CDR2 SQIVND (reference sequence). V dropped 3 bases and J dropped 6 bases, with 0 bases sitting between them.

This clonotype was found many times. The chain recombines TRBV5-1 with TRBJ1-2; the match to TRBD1 covers 7 bases. The ends lost 3 bases at V and 4 bases at J; junction bases unmatched: 6. CDR1 SGHRS and CDR2 YFSETQ come from the germline V gene. CDR3 length: 14 residues. CDR3 coding DNA: TGCGCCAGCAGCTCGGGACAGAGTACCTATGGCTACACCTTC. This gives the protein CASSSGQSTYGYTF.

This clonotype was detected many times. The chain employs TRBV6-2 or TRBV6-3 and TRBJ2-7, with 12 bases aligning to TRBD1. Germline V lookup: CDR1 MNHEY, CDR2 SVGEGT. The junction had 10 bases not matched to a gene; V was cut back by 6 bases and J by 7 bases. CDR3 length: 15 amino acids. CDR3 amino acids: CASRPSGQGAGEQYF. CDR3 bases: TGTGCCAGCAGGCCCTCGGGACAGGGGGCGGGGGAGCAGTACTTC.

This clonotype was found many times. The rearrangement uses TRBV6-5 and TRBJ1-1, with D perhaps TRBD1 (5 bases). Germline-derived CDR1 and CDR2 are MNHEY and SVGAGI. Trimming left V 7 bases short and J 2 bases short, with 14 bases between. This CDR3 region has 14 residues. The CDR3 DNA sequence: TGTGCCAGCACCCGAACGGACATAAACACTGAAGCTTTCTTT. Amino acids: CASTRTDINTEAFF.

This clonotype was seen ten or more times. The limits of the CDR3 on the DNA are not certain, so only TCRdb's listed CDR3 is given. The V and J genes are TRBV6-5 and TRBJ1-2. Germline CDR1 MNHEY, CDR2 SVGAGI. The CDR3 is made up of 15 amino acids, end residues included. CDR3 sequence reads: CASSTSTGEGYGYTF.

This clonotype was counted ten times or more. The chain links TRBV30 to TRBJ1-1; D gene ambiguous. Trimming shortened V by 1 base and J by 3 bases, and 9 bases separated the two germline ends. There are 13 residues in the CDR3. Germline-derived CDR1 and CDR2 are GTSNPN and SVGIG (reference sequence). This CDR3 reads CAWSESTYTEAFF. Here the CDR3 DNA reads TGTGCCTGGAGTGAGTCCACTTACACTGAAGCTTTCTTT.

This clonotype appeared many times. The chain recombines TRBV29-1 with TRBJ1-2; D might be TRBD1 (6 bases). Per the germline V gene, CDR1 is SQVTM and CDR2 is ANQGSEA. This CDR3 region has 13 residues. Trimming cost V 4 bases and J 6 bases, with 15 bases left between them. CDR3 region: CSVVNRDLDGYTF. For the CDR3, the DNA is TGCAGCGTTGTTAACAGGGACTTGGATGGCTACACCTTC.

This clonotype was detected many times. The chain joins TRBV5-1 to TRBJ1-1; no firm D call. Germline CDR1 SGHRS, CDR2 YFSETQ. The CDR3 extends over 17 amino acids. Trimming pared 0 bases from V and 3 bases from J, leaving 18 bases between. CDR3 sequence reads: CASSLVAHNIGYTEAFF. The CDR3 coding sequence is TGCGCCAGCAGCTTGGTGGCACACAACATTGGATACACTGAAGCTTTCTTT.

The chain combines TRBV5-4 with TRBJ2-7; D possibly corresponds to TRBD2 (7 bases). This CDR3 has 16 residues. V was shortened by 4 bases and J by 0 bases, with 17 bases between the two germline ends. Germline CDR1 and CDR2: SGHNT and YYREEE (reference sequence). The CDR3 DNA sequence: TGTGCCAGCAGCCCAAGGGGGGGGGCCTCCTCCTACGAGCAGTACTTC. Translating it yields CASSPRGGASSYEQYF.

This clonotype was picked up many times. The V gene is TRBV6-1, the J gene TRBJ1-1, with D perhaps TRBD1 (5 bases). V gave up 6 bases and J gave up 6 bases, with 14 bases separating them. Germline assignment: CDR1 MNHNS and CDR2 SASEGT. CDR3 length equals 13 residues. CDR3 protein: CASSGALDAEAFF. The CDR3 DNA sequence: TGTGCCAGCAGCGGGGCGCTGGACGCTGAAGCTTTCTTT.

The rearrangement uses TRBV7-2 and TRBJ1-3, with D possibly TRBD1 on 5 matching bases. The CDR3 has 12 amino acids. Germline loops: CDR1 SGHTA, CDR2 FQGNSA. Trimming removed 8 bases from V and 4 bases from J, with 9 bases in between. CDR3: CASGTAGNTIYF. CDR3 DNA: TGTGCCAGCGGGACCGCCGGAAACACCATATATTTT.

This clonotype was seen many times. This sequence joins TRBV28 and TRBJ2-7; 13 bases are shared with TRBD2. The CDR3 consists of 19 residues. Germline trimming cut 2 bases from V and 4 bases from J; bases unmatched to any gene: 14. Germline V gene data show CDR1 as MDHEN and CDR2 as SYDVKM. CDR3 sequence reads: CASSLSPGLAGASRYEQYF. The CDR3 region has the DNA TGTGCCAGCAGTTTAAGCCCCGGACTAGCGGGAGCCTCTCGGTACGAGCAGTACTTC. The full variable domain, completed using reference TRBV28 and TRBJ2-7, is DVKVTQSSRYLVKRTGEKVFLECVQDMDHENMFWYRQDPGLGLRLIYFSYDVKMKEKGDIPEGYSVSREKKERFSLILESASTNQTSMYLCASSLSPGLAGASRYEQYFGPGTRLTVT.

This chain uses TRBV5-3 with TRBJ2-2, with 8 bases fitting TRBD1. TRBV5-3 is filed as an ORF, its function uncertain. The length of the CDR3 is 13 residues. V was pared by 8 bases and J by 6 bases, with 6 bases of the junction left unmatched. As DNA, the CDR3 is TGTGCCAGCCGAGGGACAGGTTCCGGGGAGCTGTTTTTT. This codes for CASRGTGSGELFF.

This clonotype was seen at least ten times. The CDR3 DNA is TGTGCCAGCAGCTTAGCTCGGGATGGCTACACCTTC. This codes for CASSLARDGYTF. The chain joins TRBV7-9 to TRBJ1-2; D is unclear. This CDR3 is built from 12 residues. V was pared by 0 bases and J by 6 bases, with 5 bases between. CDR1 is SEHNR and CDR2 is FQNEAQ in the germline V gene (reference sequence).

This clonotype showed up many times. The chain has TRBV29-1 and TRBJ2-2; no clear D gene. CDR1 and CDR2 from the germline V gene are SQVTM and ANQGSEA. CDR3 size: 11 residues. Trimming left V 6 bases short and J 3 bases short, with 5 bases between. Here the CDR3 reads CSVMDTGELFF. The CDR3 DNA is TGCAGCGTGATGGACACCGGGGAGCTGTTTTTT.

This rearrangement joins TRBV6-2 or TRBV6-3 to TRBJ2-7, with a tentative D call TRBD2 (5 bases). This CDR3 region has 14 residues. Deletions cut 2 bases from V and 6 bases from J, with 14 bases between. CDR1 and CDR2 from the germline V gene are MNHEY and SVGEGT. The CDR3 reads CASSYEADIIEQYF. The CDR3 coding sequence is TGTGCCAGCAGTTACGAAGCGGATATCATCGAGCAGTACTTC.